The source of this T cell receptor (beta chain) is a study of cytomegalovirus exposure and HLA in healthy donors. Study-wide points: Specificity for CMV antigens was confirmed in vitro for a few of the CMV-associated chains.

Clones were sequenced by immunoSEQ multiplex PCR, and TCRdb holds only the in-frame ones, with some missing. Of roughly 280,000 clones in the sample, 65% to 90% were seen once. Per the germline V gene, CDR1 is MDHEN and CDR2 is SYDVKM. V gave up 8 bases and J gave up 4 bases; unmatched junction bases: 6. The CDR3 covers 14 residues. In the case of this clone: The antigen remains unidentified.

Material for sequencing was PBMCs. The chain has TRBV28 and TRBJ2-7; TRBD1 matches at 12 bases. This clonotype was sampled from a woman aged 18-30 years in good health and CMV-seronegative. DNA for the CDR3: TGTGCCAGCGGGACAGGGGGCAAATTTTACGAGCAGTACTTC. Translation gives CASGTGGKFYEQYF.